The next 22 T cell receptor beta chains were all read from a single sample in a study of T cell clonality in common variable immunodeficiency. TCRdb keeps only in-frame clones here, not all; method: immunoSEQ multiplex PCR. The sample was found to contain 40,000 to 45,000 clones, and every one recurs. Sequencing was performed on peripheral blood mononuclear cells. Every receptor here comes from a person between 18 and 75 years old in good health.

In its sample, this clone was seen many times. The CDR3 end is not reached by the read, which stops 3 residues before it; the germline J gene fills it in. The chain joins TRBV2 to TRBJ2-3; the D gene is possibly TRBD2 (5 bases). With 7 bases removed from V and 0 bases from J, the gap between germline ends came to 11 bases. The CDR3 has 14 residues. Germline V gives CDR1 SNHLY, CDR2 FYNNEI. The CDR3 loop is CASILAYSTDTQYF. CDR3 DNA (partial): TGTGCCAGCATCCTAGCTTATAGCACAGATACG.

This clone was found many times. The CDR3 end lies 3 residues beyond the end of the read and is filled in from the germline J gene. The genes are TRBV5-1 and TRBJ2-4; a weak D match, TRBD1 (5 bases). The germline gives CDR1 SGHRS, CDR2 YFSETQ. Trimming took off 0 bases at V and 8 bases at J, with 9 bases between the two ends. The CDR3 covers 13 residues. The sequenced part of the CDR3 DNA is TGCGCCAGCAGCTTGGAGGGGTTATACATT. Its translation is CASSLEGLYI. The entire CDR3 reads CASSLEGLYIQYF.

The table lists this clone with many counts. From the germline J gene comes the end of the CDR3, since the read stops 3 residues before it. V and J are TRBV7-9 and TRBJ2-1; no firm D call. This CDR3 comprises 15 residues. CDR1 and CDR2 (germline): SEHNR, FQNEAQ (reference sequence). Trimming removed 0 bases from V and 3 bases from J, with 9 bases in between. Incomplete CDR3 DNA: TGTGCCAGCAGCTTAGCTTCAGGTCTCTACAATGAG. It encodes CASSLASGLYNE. The CDR3, in full, reads CASSLASGLYNEQFF. The variable domain in full, with the rest retrieved from reference TRBV7-9 and TRBJ2-1, is DTGVSQNPRHKITKRGQNVTFRCDPISEHNRLYWYRQTLGQGPEFLTYFQNEAQLEKSRLLSDRFSAERPKGSFSTLEIQRTEQGDSAMYLCASSLASGLYNEQFFGPGTRLTVL.

In its sample, this clone was seen many times. The missing CDR3 end, 3 residues past where the read stops, is filled in from the germline J gene. The chain has TRBV4-2 and TRBJ2-7; 7 positions match TRBD2. CDR3 size: 15 residues. The junction had 3 bases not matched to a gene; V was cut back by 0 bases and J by 1 base. Germline CDR1 LGHNA, CDR2 YNFKEQ. The covered CDR3 bases are TGTGCCAGCAGCCAAGATCCGGGACTATCCTACGAG. It codes for CASSQDPGLSYE. The complete CDR3 reads CASSQDPGLSYEQYF.

There are many counts of this clone. The read stops 3 residues short of the end of the CDR3; the missing end is completed from the germline J gene. The chain has TRBV27 and TRBJ2-5; 11 bases fit TRBD2. The germline V gene has CDR1 MNHEY and CDR2 SMNVEV (reference sequence). This CDR3 comprises 16 residues. With 6 bases clipped from V and 4 bases from J, the junction kept 10 bases outside the gene matches. This CDR3 reads CASSRISGGGRETQYF. The CDR3 bases that were read are TGTGCCAGCAGCCGTATTAGCGGGGGGGGGCGAGAGACC.

This clone was observed many times. The read gets to within 3 residues of the CDR3 end, and the germline J gene fills in the rest. V gene TRBV28 combines with J gene TRBJ2-1; no reliable D call. This CDR3 is built from 17 residues. The germline V and J ends were trimmed by 1 base and 1 base, with 14 bases remaining between them. Germline-derived CDR1 and CDR2 are MDHEN and SYDVKM. Here the CDR3 reads CASSLLRLRSSYNEQFF. CDR3 DNA, as far as it was read: TGTGCCAGCAGTTTATTAAGGTTGAGATCGTCCTACAATGAG.

This clone came up many times. The CDR3 is cut off 3 residues early in the read; its end comes from the germline J gene. The chain uses TRBV28 and TRBJ1-2, with D tentatively TRBD1 (5 bases). V shed 4 bases and J shed 5 bases, with 17 bases lying between them. The CDR3 extends over 15 amino acids. Germline-derived CDR1 and CDR2 are MDHEN and SYDVKM. CDR3 loop: CASSSTSGGRYGYTF. The sequenced CDR3 bases are TGTGCCAGCAGTTCAACCTCCGGGGGAAGGTATGGC.

This clone has ten or more counts. The read comes to an end 3 residues before the CDR3 does, leaving the germline J gene to fill in the end. This chain links TRBV19 with TRBJ1-6; the D gene is possibly TRBD1 (5 bases). The CDR3 contains 15 residues. V was trimmed by 2 bases and J by 10 bases, leaving 15 bases between them. Germline CDR1 is LNHDA and CDR2 is SQIVND (reference sequence). This CDR3 is CASSILVGAWSPLHF. The covered CDR3 bases are TGTGCCAGTAGTATACTCGTAGGGGCCTGGTCACCC.

The sample holds many counts of this clone. The read halts 3 residues ahead of the CDR3 end, with the missing end drawn from the germline J gene. The gene calls are TRBV18 and TRBJ2-2, with TRBD1 identical over 10 bases. V lost 0 bases to trimming and J lost 8 bases; unmatched junction nucleotides: 6. Germline loops: CDR1 KGHSH, CDR2 LQKENI. The CDR3 is 16 amino acids. This chain's CDR3 is CASSPPGQGDGGELFF. CDR3 DNA, as far as it was read: TGTGCCAGCTCACCACCCGGACAGGGGGACGGAGGGGAG.

This clone was detected many times. The read stops 3 residues short of the end of the CDR3; the missing end is completed from the germline J gene. The chain combines TRBV4-2 with TRBJ1-3; 8 nucleotides align to TRBD1. The CDR3 is 15 residues long. From germline, CDR1 is LGHNA and CDR2 YNFKEQ. J lost 2 bases, V lost 4 bases, and 4 bases had no gene match. Incomplete CDR3 DNA: TGTGCCAGCAGCCCGACAGGGGAGGCTGGAAACACC. Its protein is CASSPTGEAGNT. The full CDR3 sequence reads CASSPTGEAGNTIYF.

This clone was observed many times. With the read ending 3 residues before the CDR3 end, the germline J gene is used to fill in that end. V gene TRBV19 combines with J gene TRBJ1-1, with D perhaps TRBD1 (6 bases). The V and J ends lost 3 bases and 1 base respectively, with 18 bases between them. This CDR3 has 17 residues. CDR1 is LNHDA, CDR2 SQIVND, per germline (reference sequence). CDR3 in amino acids: CASSIGRAGVANTEAFF. CDR3 DNA, as far as it was read: TGTGCCAGTAGTATTGGCAGGGCAGGGGTTGCGAACACTGAA.

This clone was recorded at least ten times. The CDR3 extends 3 residues past the end of the read, so its final part is completed from the germline J gene. V usage is TRBV11-2 and J usage is TRBJ1-2; D is possibly TRBD1 (5 bases). The CDR3 length is 15 residues. Trimming stripped 2 bases from V and 4 bases from J, with 14 bases between. Germline values: CDR1 SGHAT, CDR2 FQNNGV. CDR3 DNA, as far as it was read: TGTGCCAGCAGCTTACTAGCAGGGACTTTCTATGGC. It is translated as CASSLLAGTFYG. Given in full, the CDR3 is CASSLLAGTFYGYTF.

This clone was seen repeatedly, ten times or more. The CDR3 is cut off 3 residues early in the read; its end comes from the germline J gene. The rearrangement links TRBV30 to TRBJ2-6; the D is unclear. With 4 bases removed from V and 0 bases from J, the gap between germline ends came to 10 bases. This CDR3 comprises 15 residues. In germline, CDR1 is GTSNPN, CDR2 SVGIG (reference sequence). The CDR3 sequence: CAWNPGGSGANVLTF. CDR3 DNA (partial): TGTGCCTGGAACCCGGGTGGCTCTGGGGCCAACGTC.

This clone was counted at least ten times. The DNA ends 3 residues before the CDR3 does, and the rest of the CDR3 is filled in from the germline J gene. The chain uses TRBV4-2 and TRBJ2-1; the D gene is possibly TRBD2 (6 bases). V lost 4 bases and J lost 5, with 21 bases in between. Germline V gene data show CDR1 as LGHNA and CDR2 as YNFKEQ. The CDR3 extends over 17 amino acids. The CDR3 here is CASSPGWVAENDNEQFF. CDR3 bases read: TGTGCCAGCAGCCCGGGGTGGGTAGCGGAGAACGACAATGAG.

At least ten counts were recorded for this clone. CDR3 bases read: TGTGCCAGCAGCCAGACCCTCGGGGTAGCG. Its translation is CASSQTLGVA. The entire CDR3 protein reads CASSQTLGVAQYF. This rearrangement joins TRBV7-2 to TRBJ2-3, with D maybe TRBD2 (5 bases). The CDR3 is cut off 3 residues early in the read; its end comes from the germline J gene. This CDR3 region has 13 residues. The germline V gene encodes CDR1 SGHTA and CDR2 FQGNSA.

Ten or more counts support this clone. The read ends 3 residues shy of where the CDR3 ends; the end is completed using the germline J gene. The chain joins TRBV2 to TRBJ1-4; weak D call: TRBD1 (6 bases). Germline V gene data show CDR1 as SNHLY and CDR2 as FYNNEI. Trimming took 6 bases from V and 7 from J, leaving 15 bases between them. This CDR3 region has 14 residues. Incomplete CDR3 DNA: TGTGCCAGCAGCAAGGACAGCCCCAGTGAAAAA. It specifies CASSKDSPSEK. The whole CDR3 sequence is CASSKDSPSEKLFF.

This clone was seen ten or more times. The read terminates 3 residues ahead of where the CDR3 ends, so the germline J gene completes it. The genes are TRBV7-9 and TRBJ1-5; TRBD1 is a possible D gene (5 bases). The CDR3 sequence is 14 residues long. V lost 3 bases, J lost 7 bases, and 13 bases lay in between. Germline assignment: CDR1 SEHNR and CDR2 FQNEAQ (reference sequence). CDR3 protein: CASSLGGGVQPQHF. The part of the CDR3 DNA that was read is TGTGCCAGCAGCTTGGGGGGAGGGGTACAGCCC. Using reference TRBV7-9 and TRBJ1-5 for the parts outside the CDR3, the full variable domain is DTGVSQNPRHKITKRGQNVTFRCDPISEHNRLYWYRQTLGQGPEFLTYFQNEAQLEKSRLLSDRFSAERPKGSFSTLEIQRTEQGDSAMYLCASSLGGGVQPQHFGDGTRLSIL.

This clone showed up many times. The read ends 3 residues before the CDR3 terminus; that terminus is restored from the germline J gene. The chain uses TRBV20-1 and TRBJ2-7; 9 positions agree with TRBD1. CDR3 length: 13 residues. The V gene's germline CDR1 is DFQATT and CDR2 SNEGSKA (reference sequence). V lost 4 bases to trimming and J lost 0 bases; unmatched junction nucleotides: 1. CDR3 amino acids: CSAMGQGSYEQYF. CDR3 DNA, as far as it was read: TGCAGTGCTATGGGACAGGGCTCCTACGAG.

This clone was seen repeatedly, ten times or more. CDR3 sequence reads: CASSLGPSGTSSYNEQFF. CDR3 bases read: TGCGCCAGCAGCTTGGGGCCTAGCGGGACCAGCTCCTACAATGAG. The V call is TRBV5-1, the J call TRBJ2-1, with 9 bases identical to TRBD2. The CDR3 extends 3 residues past the end of the read, so its final part is completed from the germline J gene. V shed 0 bases and J 0 bases; nucleotides not matched to a gene: 7. Germline V gene sequence: CDR1 SGHRS, CDR2 YFSETQ. The CDR3 totals 18 residues.

This clone was observed at least ten times. The missing CDR3 end, 3 residues past where the read stops, is filled in from the germline J gene. The J gene is TRBJ1-1, the V gene TRBV4-2, with D maybe TRBD1 (6 bases). Germline V CDR1 and CDR2: LGHNA, YNFKEQ. This CDR3 has 15 amino acids. Trimming took 3 bases from V and 1 from J, leaving 12 bases between them. CDR3: CASSHTGTSNTEAFF. The covered CDR3 bases are TGTGCCAGCAGCCACACCGGGACATCGAACACTGAA.

There are many counts of this clone. The CDR3 end falls 3 residues outside the read, so it is completed with the germline J gene. V usage is TRBV5-1 and J usage is TRBJ2-2; TRBD1 matches 7 bases. Looked up from germline, CDR1 is SGHRS and CDR2 is YFSETQ. This CDR3 is 17 amino acids long. The junction had 9 bases not matched to a gene; V was cut back by 4 bases and J by 0 bases. CDR3: CASSIGIGTANTGELFF. The sequenced CDR3 bases are TGCGCCAGCAGCATTGGAATAGGGACAGCGAACACCGGGGAG.

This clone was recorded at least ten times. From the germline J gene comes the end of the CDR3, since the read stops 3 residues before it. The chain has TRBV6-4 and TRBJ2-1; TRBD1 matches 7 bases. V dropped 4 bases and J dropped 4; count of bases not matched to a gene: 10. CDR3 length: 16 residues. Germline CDR1 is MRHNA and CDR2 is SNTAGT. CDR3 bases read: TGTGCCAGCAGTGGTGATACAGGGGCCCCTTACAATGAG. It codes for CASSGDTGAPYNE. The entire CDR3 protein is CASSGDTGAPYNEQFF.